This is a list of T cell receptor beta chains from one sample in a study of blood T cell repertoires in COVID-19. Generated by immunoSEQ multiplex PCR, the TCRdb table keeps only in-frame clones and is missing some. This table holds 50,000 to 65,000 clones, about 66% found once. Sequencing was performed on PBMCs or T cells enriched from blood (not recorded which). These receptors were taken from a woman aged 60 to 75 who had been exposed to COVID-19. CDR3s include the opening cysteine and the closing phenylalanine or tryptophan. A D gene is named only where the DNA matches it firmly. The size entry is marked missing in some rows and otherwise reads once, few, many or a size class.

cdr3_aa cdr3_nt clone_size d_call j_call v_call
CASSKRQGKDEQYF TGTGCCAGTAGTAAGAGACAGGGGAAGGACGAGCAGTACTTC . TRBD1 TRBJ2-7 TRBV19
CASSIQGGRNTIYF TGTGCCAGCAGCATACAGGGGGGAAGAAACACCATATATTTT few TRBD1 TRBJ1-3 TRBV7-9
CASSLGTGNEKLFF TGCGCCAGCAGCCTCGGGACAGGGAATGAAAAACTGTTTTTT few TRBD1 TRBJ1-4 TRBV5-1
CAISGQGETQYF TGTGCCATCAGTGGACAGGGGGAGACCCAGTACTTC once TRBD1 TRBJ2-5 TRBV10-3
CASTLSGTSGGNEQFF TGTGCCAGTACTCTGTCCGGGACTAGCGGGGGGAATGAGCAGTTCTTC . TRBD2 TRBJ2-1 TRBV19
CASSQEENYGYTF TGTGCCAGCAGCCAAGAGGAGAACTATGGCTACACCTTC many . TRBJ1-2 TRBV28
CASSSTGHDRDGYTF TGTGCCAGCAGCAGTACCGGACACGACCGTGATGGCTACACCTTC . . TRBJ1-2 TRBV5-5
CASSFLSGRFNNEQFF TGTGCCAGCAGCTTTCTCAGCGGGAGATTCAACAATGAGCAGTTCTTC . TRBD2 TRBJ2-1 TRBV9
CASSGSGTSGTRGQYF TGTGCCAGTAGTGGGTCCGGGACTAGCGGGACCCGGGGCCAGTACTTC . TRBD2 TRBJ2-5 TRBV19
CASSPRQGQSSPLHF TGTGCCAGCAGTCCTAGACAGGGGCAGAGTTCACCCCTCCACTTT . TRBD1 TRBJ1-6 TRBV2
CASSFSGGVYSYEQYF TGTGCCAGCAGCTTTAGCGGGGGGGTATACTCCTACGAGCAGTACTTC . TRBD2 TRBJ2-7 TRBV27
CASSLGLAGNNEQFF TGCGCCAGCAGCTTGGGACTAGCGGGGAACAATGAGCAGTTCTTC . TRBD2 TRBJ2-1 TRBV5-1
CASSVGGVGSYEQYF TGTGCCAGCAGCGTAGGGGGAGTCGGGTCCTACGAGCAGTACTTC . . TRBJ2-7 TRBV5-4
CASSLDRGPGNTIYF TGCGCCAGCAGCTTGGACAGGGGGCCTGGAAACACCATATATTTT once TRBD1 TRBJ1-3 TRBV5-1
CASRKSGGPGGSSYNEQFF TGTGCCAGCAGGAAATCGGGAGGCCCCGGGGGTAGCTCCTACAATGAGCAGTTCTTC . TRBD2 TRBJ2-1 TRBV27
CASSLPVQETQYF TGTGCCAGCAGCTTGCCAGTACAAGAGACCCAGTACTTC . . TRBJ2-5 TRBV5-4
CASSRRSSGEQYF TGCGCCAGCAGTCGACGGAGCTCGGGCGAGCAGTACTTC . . TRBJ2-7 TRBV10-1
CASSQEGDRYYEQYF TGTGCCAGCAGCCAAGAAGGGGACAGATACTACGAGCAGTACTTC . TRBD1 TRBJ2-7 TRBV4-2
CASSPTWNTEAFF TGTGCCAGCAGCCCGACATGGAACACTGAAGCTTTCTTT . . TRBJ1-1 TRBV3-1/TRBV3-2
CATSIWSNEQFF TGTGCCACCAGTATCTGGAGCAATGAGCAGTTCTTC . . TRBJ2-1 TRBV19
CASKIKGANEQFF TGTGCCAGCAAAATAAAGGGAGCAAATGAGCAGTTCTTC . . TRBJ2-1 TRBV7-2
CASSNPTGSRRIEQYF TGTGCCAGCAGTAACCCAACGGGTTCGCGGAGAATAGAGCAGTACTTC . . TRBJ2-7 TRBV6-6
CASTPLDQRGTEAFF TGTGCCAGCACCCCGCTGGATCAGAGAGGCACTGAAGCTTTCTTT . . TRBJ1-1 TRBV6-2/TRBV6-3
CASSRPTGNLYGYTF TGTGCCAGCAGTCGACCGACAGGGAATTTATATGGCTACACCTTC . TRBD1 TRBJ1-2 TRBV13
CASSKRLAGSTDTQYF TGTGCCAGCAGCAAGAGACTAGCGGGGAGCACAGATACGCAGTATTTT once TRBD2 TRBJ2-3 TRBV25-1
CASSPTRGTQYF TGTGCCAGCAGCCCCACACGGGGGACCCAGTACTTC . . TRBJ2-5 TRBV7-8
CASSRLVPPKSYNEQFF TGCGCCAGCAGTCGACTAGTCCCACCCAAATCCTACAATGAGCAGTTCTTC few . TRBJ2-1 TRBV10-1
CASSLVGTGGVVHEPQHF TGTGCCAGCAGTTTAGTAGGGACAGGAGGGGTGGTACACGAACCCCAGCATTTT . TRBD1 TRBJ1-5 TRBV28
CASSPGLAGVNIQYF TGTGCCAGCAGCCCCGGGCTAGCGGGGGTAAACATTCAGTACTTC . TRBD2 TRBJ2-4 TRBV7-6
CASRSSGGGSYEQYF TGTGCCAGCAGGTCTAGCGGGGGAGGCTCCTACGAGCAGTACTTC . TRBD2 TRBJ2-7 TRBV28